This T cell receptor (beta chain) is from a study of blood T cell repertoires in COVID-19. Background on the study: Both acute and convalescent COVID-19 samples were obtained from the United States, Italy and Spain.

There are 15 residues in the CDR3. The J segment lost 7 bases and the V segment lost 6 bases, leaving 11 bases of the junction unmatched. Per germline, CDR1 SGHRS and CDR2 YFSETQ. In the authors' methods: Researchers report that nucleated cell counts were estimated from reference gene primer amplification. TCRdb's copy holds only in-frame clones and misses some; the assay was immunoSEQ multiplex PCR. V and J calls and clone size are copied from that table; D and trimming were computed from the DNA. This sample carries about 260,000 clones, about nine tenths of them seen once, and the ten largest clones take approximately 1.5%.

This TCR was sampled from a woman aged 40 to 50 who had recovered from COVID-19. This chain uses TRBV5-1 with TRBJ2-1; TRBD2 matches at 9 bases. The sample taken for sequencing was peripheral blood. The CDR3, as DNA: TGCGCCAGCACTCGCGGGGGGGCTTCTGATAATGAGCAGTTCTTC. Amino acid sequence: CASTRGGASDNEQFF.